This T cell receptor (beta chain) came from a study of blood T cells in healthy people across ages. A J-beta primer mix and a sample-barcoded 5' primer were used in a second PCR of roughly 6 to 11 cycles. TCRdb called the 5' RACE reads again in MiXCR, with one record for every CDR3 protein. Altogether around 1.7 million distinct CDR3 sequences are present, 28% being singletons, with the ten largest covering roughly 8%. The table lists this clonotype with a count of one. Mismatch with germline at one junction end may stem from a read error. The germline V gene encodes CDR1 SEHNR and CDR2 FQNEAQ (reference sequence). The CDR3 loop spans 16 amino acids.

Specimen: blood. The gene calls are TRBV7-9 and TRBJ2-1; the D gene could be TRBD1 or TRBD2 (6 bases each). This receptor was obtained from a woman aged 25-40 years in good health. CDR3 coding DNA: TGTGCCAGCAGCTCCGAAGGGGGGCTATCCTACAATGGGCAGTTCTTC. It yields the protein CASSSEGGLSYNGQFF.